This TCR beta chain was found in a study of blood T cell repertoires in COVID-19. TCRdb's copy holds only in-frame clones and misses some; the assay was immunoSEQ multiplex PCR. The sample lists 150,000 to 200,000 clones, around 85% occurring once. In its sample, this clone was seen a few times. V dropped 4 bases and J dropped 2 bases, with 12 bases sitting between them. This CDR3 has 14 amino acids. CDR1 and CDR2 from the germline V gene are SEHNR and FQNEAQ (reference sequence). The sample was peripheral blood. The chain has TRBV7-9 and TRBJ2-7; D uncertain. This clonotype was sampled from a woman at least 80 years old with acute or convalescent COVID-19. The CDR3 DNA sequence: TGTGCCAGCAGCTCTAGTGTAGGCGCCTACGAGCAGTACTTC. Protein sequence: CASSSSVGAYEQYF.